One and the same sample provided the 5 T cell receptor beta chains below, sequenced in a study of blood T cell repertoires in COVID-19. Data came from immunoSEQ multiplex PCR; TCRdb stores just in-frame clones and leaves some out. The repertoire holds about 180,000 clones, approximately 84% seen once, with approximately 7.1% in the top ten. Sequenced material: peripheral blood. The receptors were gathered from a human donor in a cohort sampled during active COVID-19.

The chain carries TRBV6-5 and TRBJ2-7; 7 positions match TRBD1. The germline gives CDR1 MNHEY, CDR2 SVGAGI. The CDR3 is made up of 13 amino acids. The J segment lost 5 bases and the V segment lost 2 bases, leaving 3 bases of the junction unmatched. The CDR3 bases are TGTGCCAGCAGTTACCCCGGACAGGACGAGCAGTACTTC. Protein sequence: CASSYPGQDEQYF.

The genes are TRBV2 and TRBJ1-2; the D gene is possibly TRBD1 (5 bases). Germline CDR1 and CDR2: SNHLY and FYNNEI. This CDR3 is built from 15 residues. V was shortened by 6 bases and J by 6 bases, with 20 bases between the two germline ends. The CDR3, as DNA: TGTGCCAGCAGGAATGGGGGGGATTGGGTGAATGGCTACACCTTC. Its protein is CASRNGGDWVNGYTF.

The V call is TRBV6-5, the J call TRBJ1-6; tentative D call: TRBD1 (5 bases). The length of the CDR3 is 15 residues. Germline V gene sequence: CDR1 MNHEY, CDR2 SVGAGI. Trimming pared 7 bases from V and 9 bases from J, leaving 19 bases between. CDR3 DNA sequence: TGTGCCAGCACACCGACAGATCTCAGAGGTTCACCCCTCCACTTT. This sequence encodes CASTPTDLRGSPLHF.

The genes are TRBV3-1 (or the pseudogene TRBV3-2) and TRBJ1-3, with 7 nucleotides matching TRBD1. The CDR3 spans 15 residues. Trimming removed 2 bases from V and 15 bases from J; junction bases left unmatched: 16. Germline V CDR1 and CDR2: LGHDT, YNNKEL (reference sequence). The CDR3 reads CASSQRKLGGVCGYF. In nucleotides, the CDR3 is TGTGCCAGCAGCCAAAGGAAGTTAGGGGGCGTTTGTGGATATTTT.

The chain is built from TRBV11-2 and TRBJ1-6; the match to TRBD1 covers 9 bases. The V gene's germline CDR1 is SGHAT and CDR2 FQNNGV. Trimming removed 4 bases from V and 8 bases from J; junction bases left unmatched: 6. The CDR3 totals 15 residues. The CDR3 here is CASSSQGAGDSPLHF. The CDR3 DNA is TGTGCCAGCAGCTCACAGGGGGCCGGGGATTCACCCCTCCACTTT.